Following are 19 T cell receptor beta chains from one sample sequenced in a study of T cells in Graves' hyperthyroidism and ophthalmopathy. The source material, RNA transcripts, was used to amplify TCR beta CDR3 regions. The primer set for the first-round RT-PCR of the TCR CDR3 was HTBI. TCRdb fed the multiplex PCR reads into MiXCR, producing one record per CDR3 protein. The sample yields 100,000 to 130,000 distinct CDR3 sequences, 15% to 20% seen once. The sequencing sample was made of blood. All receptors come from a woman in her forties or fifties with Graves' hyperthyroidism.

The chain joins TRBV3-2 to TRBJ1-1. TRBV3-2 is recorded as a pseudogene. The CDR3 spans 15 residues. As DNA, the CDR3 is TGTGCCAGCAGCCAAGACCAGGTAAGGACCACTGAAGCTTTCTTT. Translated: CASSQDQVRTTEAFF.

CDR3 nucleotides: TGTGCCAGCAGCTCGACAACGGCCGGGACTAGCGGGGGAAATGAGCAGTTCTTC. Its protein is CASSSTTAGTSGGNEQFF. This chain connects TRBV7-9 to TRBJ2-1; 14 nucleotides agree with TRBD2. The junction had 12 bases not matched to a gene; V was cut back by 4 bases and J by 7 bases. The CDR3 sequence is 18 residues long. Per the germline V gene, CDR1 is SEHNR and CDR2 is FQNEAQ (reference sequence).

This clonotype was seen repeatedly, ten times or more. The chain recombines TRBV3-1 with TRBJ1-2, with D unresolved. The CDR3 contains 13 residues. Germline loops: CDR1 LGHDT, CDR2 YNNKEL (reference sequence). The V end was cut by 4 bases, the J end by 2 bases, with 8 bases between. As DNA, the CDR3 is TGTGCCAGCAGCCTGGAAGGGAACTATGGCTACACCTTC. Translating it yields CASSLEGNYGYTF. Variable domain in full (rest from reference TRBV3-1 and TRBJ1-2): DTAVSQTPKYLVTQMGNDKSIKCEQNLGHDTMYWYKQDSKKFLKIMFSYNNKELIINETVPNRFSPKSPDKAHLNLHINSLELGDSAVYFCASSLEGNYGYTFGSGTRLTVV.

This clonotype has a count of ten or more. V and J are TRBV3-1 and TRBJ1-4; TRBD1 might be the D (6 bases). This CDR3 spans 16 amino acids. V dropped 0 bases and J dropped 2 bases, with 10 bases sitting between them. Germline assignment: CDR1 LGHDT and CDR2 YNNKEL (reference sequence). CDR3 amino acids: CASSQESGGTNEKLFF. DNA for the CDR3: TGTGCCAGCAGCCAAGAGAGTGGGGGCACTAATGAAAAACTGTTTTTT.

In its sample, this clonotype was seen many times. CDR3 residues: CSARARDSSYEQYV. In nucleotides, the CDR3 is TGCAGTGCTAGAGCACGGGACAGCTCCTACGAGCAGTACGTC. The chain carries TRBV20-1 and TRBJ2-7; 7 bases align to TRBD1. Germline trimming cut 1 base from V and 0 bases from J; bases unmatched to any gene: 3. The CDR3 loop spans 14 amino acids. Per germline, CDR1 DFQATT and CDR2 SNEGSKA (reference sequence).

This clonotype was counted at least ten times. V and J are TRBV18 and TRBJ2-1, with a tentative D call TRBD2 (6 bases). V lost 0 bases, J lost 4 bases, and 13 bases lay in between. Per germline, CDR1 KGHSH and CDR2 LQKENI. The CDR3 loop spans 16 amino acids. Here the CDR3 reads CASSPPGLPRYNEQFF. Here the CDR3 DNA reads TGTGCCAGCTCACCACCGGGACTTCCTCGATACAATGAGCAGTTCTTC.

This clonotype was seen at least ten times. DNA for the CDR3: TGTGCCAGCACCCCGAGGGGATACACCGGGGAGCTGTTTTTT. It is translated as CASTPRGYTGELFF. The chain employs TRBV7-9 and TRBJ2-2; D tentatively fits TRBD1 or TRBD2 (5 bases each). Germline V gene sequence: CDR1 SEHNR, CDR2 FQNEAQ (reference sequence). Trimming left V 7 bases short and J 3 bases short, with 12 bases between. The CDR3 loop spans 14 amino acids.

Many counts were recorded for this clonotype. V is TRBV7-8 and J is TRBJ1-3, with TRBD1 identical over 8 bases. Unmatched junction bases numbered 5, after V lost 3 bases and J lost 7 bases. This CDR3 region has 14 residues. Germline CDR1 is SGHVS and CDR2 is FQNEAQ. This CDR3 reads CASSLDRDGNTIYF. The DNA for the CDR3 is TGTGCCAGCAGCTTGGACAGGGATGGGAACACCATATATTTT.

This clonotype was seen repeatedly, ten times or more. The rearrangement links TRBV4-1 to TRBJ2-2; 12 bases are shared with TRBD2. J was trimmed by 4 bases and V by 4 bases; bases with no gene match: 10. This CDR3 has 18 residues. Germline values: CDR1 MGHRA, CDR2 YSYEKL. The CDR3 protein is CASSLQTLAGGSTGELFF. The CDR3 DNA sequence: TGCGCCAGCAGCCTCCAGACACTAGCGGGAGGAAGCACCGGGGAGCTGTTTTTT.

This clonotype was recorded many times. The chain joins TRBV19 to TRBJ2-4, with 7 bases aligning to TRBD2. This CDR3 comprises 16 residues. In germline, CDR1 is LNHDA, CDR2 SQIVND (reference sequence). V was clipped by 3 bases and J by 2 bases; unmatched bases: 7. This CDR3 is CASSIGGRGTKNIQYF. The CDR3 DNA reads TGTGCCAGTAGTATCGGGGGGAGAGGAACCAAAAACATTCAGTACTTC. The entire variable domain, with the rest obtained from reference TRBV19 and TRBJ2-4, is as follows: DGGITQSPKYLFRKEGQNVTLSCEQNLNHDAMYWYRQDPGQGLRLIYYSQIVNDFQKGDIAEGYSVSREKKESFPLTVTSAQKNPTAFYLCASSIGGRGTKNIQYFGAGTRLSVL.

This clonotype has a count of ten or more. This may arise from a read error, as a much more abundant clone is one base away. This rearrangement joins TRBV28 to TRBJ1-2; 7 positions match TRBD1. Per germline, CDR1 MDHEN and CDR2 SYDVKM. The length of the CDR3 is 15 residues. CDR3 nucleotide sequence: TGTGCCAGCAGTTTAACGCCAGGGGGAGGCTATGGCCACACCTTC. This translates into CASSLTPGGGYGHTF.

This clonotype occurred many times. The chain recombines TRBV29-1 with TRBJ2-1, with 10 bases fitting TRBD2. Germline loops: CDR1 SQVTM, CDR2 ANQGSEA. V trimming: 8 bases; J trimming: 9 bases; junction bases outside the gene matches: 7. This CDR3 comprises 12 residues. The CDR3 DNA sequence: TGCAGCTCGGGGACTAGCGTTGTTGAGCAGTTCTTC. It translates to CSSGTSVVEQFF.

This clonotype was observed at least ten times. In DNA form, the CDR3 reads TGTGCCAGCAGCTCTTCTTTTTTTTACGAGCAGTACTTC. Its protein product is CASSSSFFYEQYF. The chain uses TRBV27 and TRBJ2-7; D is unresolved. Between the trimmed V and J ends, which lost 6 bases and 4 bases, there was a span of 13 bases. Per the germline V gene, CDR1 is MNHEY and CDR2 is SMNVEV (reference sequence). CDR3 size: 13 residues.

This clonotype was observed at least ten times. V is TRBV27 and J is TRBJ1-2, with a tentative D call TRBD1 (5 bases). Germline assignment: CDR1 MNHEY and CDR2 SMNVEV (reference sequence). This CDR3 has 13 amino acids. The V and J ends lost 5 bases and 4 bases respectively, with 11 bases between them. Written as DNA, the CDR3 is TGTGCCAGCAGTCCTAAAGGGGCCTATGGCTACACCTTC. Its translation: CASSPKGAYGYTF.

This clonotype was counted only a few times. V and J are TRBV25-1 and TRBJ1-4; 9 nucleotides match TRBD1. This CDR3 has 12 residues. Germline trimming cut 9 bases from V and 8 bases from J; bases unmatched to any gene: 4. Germline V gene sequence: CDR1 MGHDK, CDR2 SYGVNS. Here the CDR3 reads CASTGGGEKLFF. The CDR3 DNA reads as TGTGCCAGTACAGGGGGCGGCGAAAAACTGTTTTTT.

Many counts were recorded for this clonotype. V is TRBV9 and J is TRBJ1-2; possibly TRBD1 for D (6 bases). The germline V and J ends were trimmed by 4 bases and 4 bases, with 14 bases remaining between them. This CDR3 spans 14 amino acids. Germline values: CDR1 SGDLS, CDR2 YYNGEE. The CDR3 here is CASSPRGGSYGYTF. The CDR3 nucleotides are TGTGCCAGCAGCCCGAGGGGGGGTTCCTATGGCTACACCTTC. Based on the CDR3 plus reference TRBV9 and TRBJ1-2, the full variable domain is DSGVTQTPKHLITATGQRVTLRCSPRSGDLSVYWYQQSLDQGLQFLIQYYNGEERAKGNILERFSAQQFPDLHSELNLSSLELGDSALYFCASSPRGGSYGYTFGSGTRLTVV.

This clonotype showed up many times. V usage is TRBV7-2 and J usage is TRBJ1-1; maybe TRBD1 (5 bases). V lost 4 bases, J lost 1 base, and 7 bases lay in between. The V gene's germline CDR1 is SGHTA and CDR2 FQGNSA. CDR3 size: 13 residues. The CDR3 spells CASSSQANTEAFF. CDR3 sequence (DNA): TGTGCCAGCAGCTCACAGGCGAACACTGAAGCTTTCTTT.

This clonotype occurred many times. J is TRBJ2-3 and V is TRBV19; no definite D call. The CDR3 covers 13 residues. The V gene lost 6 bases and the J gene lost 0 bases, with 7 bases spanning the gap. Germline V gene sequence: CDR1 LNHDA, CDR2 SQIVND (reference sequence). CDR3 protein: CASRGDSTDTQYF. The CDR3 DNA reads TGTGCCAGTAGGGGCGACAGCACAGATACGCAGTATTTT.

This clonotype was seen ten or more times. In DNA, the CDR3 is TGCGCCAGCAGTGCCCCGGACAGGGGAGCCACCGGGGCGTTTAACTATGGCTACACCTTC. It yields the protein CASSAPDRGATGAFNYGYTF. This chain uses TRBV10-1 with TRBJ1-2; 9 bases are shared with TRBD1. Germline V gives CDR1 WNHNN, CDR2 SYGVQD (reference sequence). This CDR3 contains 20 residues. The V segment lost 4 bases and the J segment 1 base; nucleotides outside the gene matches: 19.